This T cell receptor beta chain came from a study of shared clonotypes between healthy human individuals. For the study at large: Each donor contributed plates that comprised three CD4 naive, three CD4 memory, two CD8 naive and one CD8 memory.

TCRdb's copy holds only in-frame clones and misses some; the assay was immunoSEQ multiplex PCR. The sample has 2 million to 3 million clones, 80% to 95% seen once. V was pared by 1 base and J by 0 bases, with 2 bases of the junction left unmatched. CDR1 is SGHVS and CDR2 is FNYEAQ in the germline V gene. The CDR3 sequence is 17 residues long. The sample consisted of naive CD4+ T cells from PBMCs. Subset defined: CD45RA+ positively selected. The chain carries TRBV7-6 and TRBJ2-2, with 10 bases aligning to TRBD2. The receptor was isolated from a man aged 18 to 30 in good health. Some clones in this sample may be carry-over from other donors' samples. CDR3 in DNA: TGTGCCAGCAGCTTAGGGCTAGCGGGGGCGAACACCGGGGAGCTGTTTTTT. Encoded protein: CASSLGLAGANTGELFF.